The entry below gives a single T cell receptor (beta chain) sequence along with its context. No cognate antigen has been identified for it. No base quality values were provided; no much bigger clone lies one nucleotide off. Samples from volunteer blood donors who had recovered from COVID-19 were contributed by a second Seattle source. The collaborating institutions used their own protocols to collect whole blood in K2EDTA tubes. Collaborator samples were shipped for TCRbeta analysis as frozen whole blood, isolated PBMCs, or DNA extracted from either sample type. CDR1 and CDR2, per the germline V gene (reference sequence), are LGHDT and YNNKEL. Taken from cysteine to phenylalanine, the CDR3 has 17 residues. Just CDR3 DNA is preserved here, 51 bases in frame from base 1. V loses 4 bases, J loses 2 bases, and the germline ends lie 18 bases apart. TCRbeta CDR3 regions were amplified from genomic DNA by means of the immunoSEQ Assay, a bias-controlled multiplex PCR. The authors processed their data as follows. Nucleated cell counts per sample were estimated from amplification of reference gene primers within the assay. To quantify the absolute abundance of each unique TCRbeta CDR3 rearrangement, sequence reads were collapsed and filtered. For each sample, productive Simpson clonality was calculated as the square root of Simpson's diversity index across productive rearrangements. This is the immuneACCESS table as TCRdb keeps it, with only in-frame sequences that have V and J called. A part of the clones is gone; compared with another copy, unresolved V genes explain less than half, and the rest is unexplained. V and J calls and clone size are copied from that table; D and trimming were computed from the DNA. The sample profile shows 220,000 or so clones; 89% of them were found once. Roughly 6% of the sample belongs to the ten largest clones.

The source of the sample is a study of blood T cell repertoires in COVID-19 (dated by TCRdb to 2018 to 2020). For the wider study: Collaborator samples came from the United States, Italy and Spain and covered acute and convalescent phases of COVID-19. The repertoires were made available in a free public database intended to serve as a resource for research on the immune response to SARS-CoV-2. The material from the prospective study consisted of cDNA or gDNA derived from T cells, B-cell-depleted T cells, or PBMCs. Deeply sampled blood TCRbeta repertoires from subjects exposed to, actively infected with, or recovered from COVID-19 were included in the dataset. The samples were drawn from the first 160 participants of the ongoing ImmuneRACE study and from 1,254 subjects provided by 6 global collaborators. A de-identified subject ID, COVID-19 status, age in years and sex were almost always included in the sample metadata. HLA class I and class II types, where available, came from metadata supplied by the sample provider rather than from assay-based typing.

Study-level results and caveats: The quantity of clinical and demographic metadata differed by source and by participant and was supplied without curation.

This sequence originates from a man aged 55 to 70 who had recovered from COVID-19. The V and J genes are TRBV3-1 (or the pseudogene TRBV3-2) and TRBJ1-3; the D gene is perhaps TRBD1, from 6 matching bases. What was sequenced was peripheral blood. The CDR3 region reads CASSPSPLRGPGNTIYF. The bases read TGTGCCAGCAGCCCATCCCCCCTCAGGGGACCTGGAAACACCATATATTTT.